A single sample is the source of the 13 T cell receptor beta chains below, sequenced in a study of regulatory T cells in long-lasting Graves disease. Time point reported: newly diagnosed GD, antithyroid drugs for less than 3 months. There was RNA extracted from PBMCs, and the TCR library was made from it. The authors built TCR beta libraries using iRepertoire HTBI primers and Arm-PCR of CDR3 regions. Via MiXCR, TCRdb re-called the multiplex PCR reads, giving one row per CDR3 protein. The sample holds about 430,000 distinct CDR3 sequences, about 15% seen once. The same data also contributed to another study, on T cells in Graves' hyperthyroidism and ophthalmopathy.

The sample in question was peripheral blood mononuclear cells (PBMCs), obtained at new diagnosis, from a patient treated with antithyroid drugs. The receptor set was obtained from a woman in her thirties or forties with Graves disease.

Ten or more counts support this clonotype. The J gene is TRBJ2-3, the V gene TRBV28; D gene unclear. The CDR3 runs 14 residues. V lost 2 bases and J 3 bases, leaving 9 bases between the germline ends. Per the germline V gene, CDR1 is MDHEN and CDR2 is SYDVKM. CDR3 amino acids: CASSLDGLTDTQYF. The CDR3 DNA sequence: TGTGCCAGCAGTTTAGATGGCCTGACAGATACGCAGTATTTT.

In its sample, this clonotype was seen many times. The chain links TRBV5-1 to TRBJ2-5; 8 bases match TRBD1. Trimming at V came to 3 bases and at J to 1 base, leaving 2 bases not matched to a gene. The germline CDR1 and CDR2 sequences are SGHRS and YFSETQ. The length of the CDR3 is 14 residues. The CDR3 region is CASSSTGAQETQYF. The CDR3 DNA is TGCGCCAGCAGCTCGACAGGGGCCCAAGAGACCCAGTACTTC.

This clonotype was seen ten or more times. The CDR3 DNA reads TGTGCCAGCAGTTTCGCCGACAGGGGGCTTTCACCCCTCCACTTT. It translates to CASSFADRGLSPLHF. This chain links TRBV12-3 or TRBV12-4 with TRBJ1-6; 10 bases match TRBD1. Trimming took 3 bases from V and 9 from J; bases not matched to a gene: 5. This CDR3 comprises 15 residues.

This clonotype occurred many times. The chain couples TRBV12-3 or TRBV12-4 to TRBJ1-2; unclear D gene. There are 13 residues in the CDR3. Trimming pared 2 bases from V and 4 bases from J, leaving 8 bases between. As DNA, the CDR3 is TGTGCCAGCAGTTTACTGAGGAGCTATGGCTACACCTTC. Amino acid sequence: CASSLLRSYGYTF.

This chain uses TRBV13 with TRBJ2-4; the D gene is possibly TRBD1 (6 bases). This CDR3 comprises 15 residues. With 5 bases removed from V and 1 base from J, the gap between germline ends came to 12 bases. CDR1 is PRHDT and CDR2 is FYEKMQ in the germline V gene (reference sequence). DNA of the CDR3: TGTGCCAGCAGCATCCGACAGGCGGCCAAAAACATTCAGTACTTC. Its protein is CASSIRQAAKNIQYF.

In this sample, this clonotype turned up a few times. V is TRBV5-4 and J is TRBJ2-2; D may be TRBD2 (5 bases). This CDR3 region has 13 residues. Trimming left V 6 bases short and J 10 bases short, with 16 bases between. CDR1 and CDR2 (germline): SGHNT, YYREEE (reference sequence). CDR3 nucleotide sequence: TGTGCCAGCACCACTAATGGGGAGATGGAGCTGTTTTTT. Translated: CASTTNGEMELFF. The variable domain in full, completed from reference TRBV5-4 and TRBJ2-2, reads ETGVTQSPTHLIKTRGQQVTLRCSSQSGHNTVSWYQQALGQGPQFIFQYYREEENGRGNFPPRFSGLQFPNYSSELNVNALELDDSALYLCASTTNGEMELFFGEGSRLTVL.

This clonotype was seen many times. The gene calls are TRBV19 and TRBJ1-1; 9 bases align to TRBD1. Per germline, CDR1 LNHDA and CDR2 SQIVND (reference sequence). V was pared by 6 bases and J by 1 base, with 21 bases of the junction left unmatched. The CDR3 covers 20 residues. The CDR3 DNA sequence: TGTGCCAGTAGCCTAACTGGGACAGGGATTCAATTGGTTTGGAACACTGAAGCTTTCTTT. It codes for CASSLTGTGIQLVWNTEAFF.

A remark on this clonotype: A much larger clone is a single base away; this may be a read error. This chain links TRBV28 with TRBJ2-5, with unresolved D. The V gene lost 1 base and the J gene lost 4 bases, with 13 bases spanning the gap. Per germline, CDR1 MDHEN and CDR2 SYDVKM. This CDR3 has 15 residues. CDR3 nucleotides: TGTGCCAGCAGTTTATCCGGCATTGCTAGAGAGACCCAGTACTTC. It translates to CASSLSGIARETQYF. The full variable domain, completed using reference TRBV28 and TRBJ2-5, is DVKVTQSSRYLVKRTGEKVFLECVQDMDHENMFWYRQDPGLGLRLIYFSYDVKMKEKGDIPEGYSVSREKKERFSLILESASTNQTSMYLCASSLSGIARETQYFGPGTRLLVL.

This clonotype was seen ten or more times. The gene calls are TRBV20-1 and TRBJ1-5, with D tentatively TRBD1 (6 bases). Germline CDR1 and CDR2: DFQATT and SNEGSKA (reference sequence). V lost 3 bases and J lost 2, with 14 bases in between. CDR3 length: 15 residues. The CDR3: CSARTGGGGNQPQHF. The CDR3 region has the DNA TGCAGTGCTAGGACAGGAGGAGGTGGCAATCAGCCCCAGCATTTT.

This clonotype was seen repeatedly, ten times or more. The chain combines TRBV12-3 or TRBV12-4 with TRBJ2-2; no clear D gene. CDR3 length: 13 residues. Deletions cut 7 bases from V and 1 base from J, with 7 bases between. The CDR3 region has the DNA TGTGCCAGCAACGCATGGAACACCGGGGAGCTGTTTTTT. Translated: CASNAWNTGELFF.

This clonotype showed up many times. V usage is TRBV29-1 and J usage is TRBJ1-1; no firm D call. The germline CDR1 and CDR2 sequences are SQVTM and ANQGSEA. Deletions cut 6 bases from V and 7 bases from J, with 12 bases between. The CDR3 extends over 11 amino acids. The CDR3 spells CSVARRVEAFF. The CDR3 DNA sequence: TGCAGCGTGGCTCGGCGCGTTGAAGCTTTCTTT.

This clonotype was recorded many times. The genes are TRBV19 and TRBJ2-7, with 11 bases that match TRBD2. Looked up from germline, CDR1 is LNHDA and CDR2 is SQIVND (reference sequence). Trimming at V came to 5 bases and at J to 6 bases, leaving 15 bases not matched to a gene. This CDR3 contains 17 residues. The CDR3 DNA sequence: TGTGCCAGTAGTCATTGGGGGACTAGCGGTATATCCCGCGAGCAGTACTTC. It specifies CASSHWGTSGISREQYF.

This clonotype was observed at least ten times. The CDR3 bases are TGTGCCAGCAGCTTACCGGGTCTAGCGGGAGAAGGGACCCAGTACTTC. Translated: CASSLPGLAGEGTQYF. The chain carries TRBV7-8 and TRBJ2-5; 10 bases are shared with TRBD2. CDR3 length: 16 amino acids. V gave up 2 bases and J gave up 7 bases; unmatched junction bases: 10. Germline CDR1 reads SGHVS; CDR2 reads FQNEAQ.